This T cell receptor (beta chain) was identified during a study of cytomegalovirus exposure and HLA in healthy donors. The germline gives CDR1 SSHAT, CDR2 FNYEAQ (reference sequence). The CDR3 has 13 residues. Study findings and constraints: Reports indicated that the classifier achieved high specificity and sensitivity in diagnosing cytomegalovirus status. The authors confirmed in vitro that a few CMV-associated chains were specific for CMV antigens. Rare TCR sequences dominated, though some public TCRs recurred in many donors.

With regard to this clone: What it binds is unknown. The germline gene is not matched at one end of the junction; a read error may be the cause.

A roughly 120-subject validation cohort, separate from the 666-subject first cohort, supplied the donors. The method was immunoSEQ multiplex PCR; TCRdb's version includes in-frame clones alone and lacks a portion of them. The sample contains hundreds of thousands of clones, around 86% of which appear only once. The clonotype originates from a woman aged 25 to 39 in good health and CMV-seropositive. Sequenced material: PBMCs. This chain connects TRBV7-7 to TRBJ2-5, with TRBD1 matching 8 bases. The CDR3 DNA sequence: TGTGCTAGCAGCTCGAACAGGGGGGAGACCCAGTACTTC. Translation: CASSSNRGETQYF.